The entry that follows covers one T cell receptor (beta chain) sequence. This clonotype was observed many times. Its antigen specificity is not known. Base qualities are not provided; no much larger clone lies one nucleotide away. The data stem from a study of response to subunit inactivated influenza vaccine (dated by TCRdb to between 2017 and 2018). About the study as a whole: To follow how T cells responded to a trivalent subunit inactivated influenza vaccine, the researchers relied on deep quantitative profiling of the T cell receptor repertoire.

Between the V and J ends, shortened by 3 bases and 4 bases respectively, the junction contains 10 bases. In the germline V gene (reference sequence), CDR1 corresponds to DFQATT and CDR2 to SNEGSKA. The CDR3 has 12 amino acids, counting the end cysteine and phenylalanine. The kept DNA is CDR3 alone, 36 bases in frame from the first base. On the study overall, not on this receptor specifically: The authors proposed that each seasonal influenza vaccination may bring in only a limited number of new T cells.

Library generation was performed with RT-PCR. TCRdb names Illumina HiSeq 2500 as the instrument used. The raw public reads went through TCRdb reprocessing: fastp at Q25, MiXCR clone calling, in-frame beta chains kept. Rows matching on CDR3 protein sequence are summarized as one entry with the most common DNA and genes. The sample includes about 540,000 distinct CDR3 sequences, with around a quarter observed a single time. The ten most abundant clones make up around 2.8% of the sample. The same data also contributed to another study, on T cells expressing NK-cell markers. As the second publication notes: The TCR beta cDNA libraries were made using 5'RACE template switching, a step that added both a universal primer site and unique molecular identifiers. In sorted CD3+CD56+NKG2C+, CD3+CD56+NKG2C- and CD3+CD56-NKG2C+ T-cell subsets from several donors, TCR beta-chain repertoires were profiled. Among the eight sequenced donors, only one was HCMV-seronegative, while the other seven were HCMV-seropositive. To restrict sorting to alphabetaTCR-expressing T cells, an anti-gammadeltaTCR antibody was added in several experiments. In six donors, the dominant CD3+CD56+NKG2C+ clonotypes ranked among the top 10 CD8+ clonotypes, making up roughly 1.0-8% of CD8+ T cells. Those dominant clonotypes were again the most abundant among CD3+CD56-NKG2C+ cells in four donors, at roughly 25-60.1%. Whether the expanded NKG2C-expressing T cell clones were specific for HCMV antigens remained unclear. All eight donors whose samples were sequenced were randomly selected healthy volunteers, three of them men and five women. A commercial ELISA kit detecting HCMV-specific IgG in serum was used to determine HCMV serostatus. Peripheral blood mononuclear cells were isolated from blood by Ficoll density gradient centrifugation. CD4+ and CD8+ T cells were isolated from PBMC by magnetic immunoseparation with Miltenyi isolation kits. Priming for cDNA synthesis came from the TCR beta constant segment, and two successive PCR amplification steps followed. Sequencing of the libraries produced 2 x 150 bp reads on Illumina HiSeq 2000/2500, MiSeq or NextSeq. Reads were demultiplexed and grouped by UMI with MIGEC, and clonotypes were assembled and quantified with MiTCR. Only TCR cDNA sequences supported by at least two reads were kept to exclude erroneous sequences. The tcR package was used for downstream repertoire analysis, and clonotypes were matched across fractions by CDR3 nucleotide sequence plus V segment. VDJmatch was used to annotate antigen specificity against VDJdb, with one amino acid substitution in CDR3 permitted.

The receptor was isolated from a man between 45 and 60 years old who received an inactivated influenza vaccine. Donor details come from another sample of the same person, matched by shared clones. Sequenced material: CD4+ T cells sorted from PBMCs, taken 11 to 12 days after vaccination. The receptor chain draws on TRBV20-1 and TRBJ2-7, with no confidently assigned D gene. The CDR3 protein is CSASAPSYEQYF. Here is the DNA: TGCAGTGCTAGTGCCCCCTCGTACGAGCAGTACTTC.